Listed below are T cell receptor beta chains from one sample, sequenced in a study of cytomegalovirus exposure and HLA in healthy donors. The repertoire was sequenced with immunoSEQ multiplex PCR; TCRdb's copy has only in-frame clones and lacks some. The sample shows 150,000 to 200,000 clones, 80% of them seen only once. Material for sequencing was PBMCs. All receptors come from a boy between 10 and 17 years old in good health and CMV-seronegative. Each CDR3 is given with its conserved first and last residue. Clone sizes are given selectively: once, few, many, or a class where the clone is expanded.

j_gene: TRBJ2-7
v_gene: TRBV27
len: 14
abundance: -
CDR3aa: CASSPQGEAYEQYF

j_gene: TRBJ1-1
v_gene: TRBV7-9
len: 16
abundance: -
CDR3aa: CASGPPPSGGNTEAFF

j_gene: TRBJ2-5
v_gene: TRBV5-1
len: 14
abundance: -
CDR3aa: CASSPGQLQETQYF

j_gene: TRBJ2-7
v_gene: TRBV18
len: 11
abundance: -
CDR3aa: CASSSGNEQYF

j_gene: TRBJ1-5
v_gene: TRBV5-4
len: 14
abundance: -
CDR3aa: CASSPTPSNQPQHF

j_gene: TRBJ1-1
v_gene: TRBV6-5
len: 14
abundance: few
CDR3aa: CASSEGSESGEAFF

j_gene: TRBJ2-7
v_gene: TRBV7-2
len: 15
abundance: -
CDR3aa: CASSLLWTSAYEQYF

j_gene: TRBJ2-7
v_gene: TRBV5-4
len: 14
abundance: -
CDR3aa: CASSSGLPIYEQYF

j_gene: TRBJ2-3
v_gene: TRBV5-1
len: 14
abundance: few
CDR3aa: CASSSPRGQDTQYF

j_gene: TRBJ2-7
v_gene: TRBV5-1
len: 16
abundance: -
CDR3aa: CASSGELASQTYEQYF

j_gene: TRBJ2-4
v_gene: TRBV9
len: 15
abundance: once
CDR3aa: CASSSRAGVGDIQYF

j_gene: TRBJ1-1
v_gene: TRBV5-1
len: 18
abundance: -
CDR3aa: CASSLAEDREVLNTEAFF

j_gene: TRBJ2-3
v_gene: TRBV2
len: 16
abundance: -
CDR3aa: CASRSRDGETADTQYF

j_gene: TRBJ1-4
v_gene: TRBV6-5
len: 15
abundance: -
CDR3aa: CASRHRGGTDEKLFF

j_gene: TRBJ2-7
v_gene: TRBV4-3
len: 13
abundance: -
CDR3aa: CASSQTAGGRQYF

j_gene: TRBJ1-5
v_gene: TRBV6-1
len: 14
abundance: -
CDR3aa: CASSVLRSNQPQHF

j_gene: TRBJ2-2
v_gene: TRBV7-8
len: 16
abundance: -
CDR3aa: CASSEPGSRFTGELFF

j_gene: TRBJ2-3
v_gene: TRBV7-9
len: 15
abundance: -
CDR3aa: CASSSTSGSFDTQYF

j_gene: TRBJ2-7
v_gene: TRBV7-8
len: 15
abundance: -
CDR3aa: CASSLSSRSPYEQYF

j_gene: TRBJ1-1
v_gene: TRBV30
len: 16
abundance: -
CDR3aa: CACVLPHRGLNTEAFF

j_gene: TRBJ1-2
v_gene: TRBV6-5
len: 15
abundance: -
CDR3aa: CASSYLDSANYGYTF

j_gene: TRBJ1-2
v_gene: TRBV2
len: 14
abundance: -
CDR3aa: CASSERGQSYGYTF

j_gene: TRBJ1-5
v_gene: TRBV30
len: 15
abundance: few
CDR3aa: CAWTRQGPSNQPQHF

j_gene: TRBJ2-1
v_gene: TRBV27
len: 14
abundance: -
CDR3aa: CASSFPMGHNEQFF

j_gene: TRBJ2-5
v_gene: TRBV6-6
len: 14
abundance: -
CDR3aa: CASSPTSRQETQYF

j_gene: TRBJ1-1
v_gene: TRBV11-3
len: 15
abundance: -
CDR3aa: CASRDRDDYGTEAFF

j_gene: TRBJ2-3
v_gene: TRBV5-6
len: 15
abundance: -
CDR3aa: CASSPDRGYADTQYF

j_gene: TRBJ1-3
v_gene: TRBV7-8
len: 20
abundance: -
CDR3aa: CASSSSPGLTPKRAGNTIYF

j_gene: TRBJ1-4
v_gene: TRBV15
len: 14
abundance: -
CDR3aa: CATSSDRANEKLFF

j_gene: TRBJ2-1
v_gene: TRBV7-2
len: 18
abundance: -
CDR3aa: CASSSYLGGSIDLNEQFF

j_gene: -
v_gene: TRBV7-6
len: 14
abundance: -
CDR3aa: CASSWTRTAPEQYF

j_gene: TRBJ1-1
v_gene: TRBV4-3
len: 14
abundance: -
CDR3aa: CASSRSRGYTEAFF

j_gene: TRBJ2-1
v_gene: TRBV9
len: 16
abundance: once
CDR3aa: CASSGSGTGYYNEQFF

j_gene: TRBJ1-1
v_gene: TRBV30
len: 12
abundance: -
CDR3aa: CAWSGRASAAFF

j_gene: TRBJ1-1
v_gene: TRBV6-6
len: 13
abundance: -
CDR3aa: CASKRTGDTEAFF

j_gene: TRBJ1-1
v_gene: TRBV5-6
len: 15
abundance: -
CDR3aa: CASSPMGTGGTEAFF

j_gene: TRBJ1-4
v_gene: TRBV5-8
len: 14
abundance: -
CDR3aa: CASSVPGQDEKLFF

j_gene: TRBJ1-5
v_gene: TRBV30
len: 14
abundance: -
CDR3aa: CAWSIQGADQPQHF

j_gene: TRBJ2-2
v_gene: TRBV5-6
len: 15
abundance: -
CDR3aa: CASSLNQGYTGELFF

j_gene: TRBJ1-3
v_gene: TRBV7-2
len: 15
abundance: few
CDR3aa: CASGRDRGSGNTIYF

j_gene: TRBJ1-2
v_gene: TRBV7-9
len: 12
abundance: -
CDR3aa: CSSSLMGQDYTF

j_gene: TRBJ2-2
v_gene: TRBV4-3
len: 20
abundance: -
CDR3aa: CASSPLRGVGTGGADGELFF

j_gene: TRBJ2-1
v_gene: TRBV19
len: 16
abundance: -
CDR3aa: CASSIGVGNFYNEQFF

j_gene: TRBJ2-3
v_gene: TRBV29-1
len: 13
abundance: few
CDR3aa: CSVGQGDAGTQYF

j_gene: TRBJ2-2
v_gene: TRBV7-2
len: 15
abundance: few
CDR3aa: CASSLELALTGELFF

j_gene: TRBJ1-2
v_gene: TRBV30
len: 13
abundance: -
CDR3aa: CAWSVEGPDGYTF

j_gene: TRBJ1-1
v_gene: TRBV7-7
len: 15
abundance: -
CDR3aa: CASSDRGRGNTEAFF

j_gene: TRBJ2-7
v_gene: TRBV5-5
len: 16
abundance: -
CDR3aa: CASSLVARTGNYEQYF

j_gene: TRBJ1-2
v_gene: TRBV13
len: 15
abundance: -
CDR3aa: CASSSRDRGTYGYTF

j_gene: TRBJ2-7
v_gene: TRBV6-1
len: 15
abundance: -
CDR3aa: CASSEQRTGNYEQYF

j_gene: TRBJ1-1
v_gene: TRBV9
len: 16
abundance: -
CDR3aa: CASSVGGGQGNTEAFF

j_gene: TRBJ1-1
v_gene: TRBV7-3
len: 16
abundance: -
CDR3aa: CASSLSHKGMNTEAFF

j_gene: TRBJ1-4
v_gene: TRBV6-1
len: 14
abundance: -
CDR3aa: CASSASQPNEKLFF

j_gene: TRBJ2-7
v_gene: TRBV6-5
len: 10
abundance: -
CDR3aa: CASPWARQYF

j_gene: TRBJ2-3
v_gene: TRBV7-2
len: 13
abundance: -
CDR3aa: CASSPGTKDTQYF

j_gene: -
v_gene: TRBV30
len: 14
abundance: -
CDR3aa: CAWSVEESSYEQYF

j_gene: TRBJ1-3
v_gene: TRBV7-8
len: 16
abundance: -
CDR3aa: CASSPSGTGRGNTIYF

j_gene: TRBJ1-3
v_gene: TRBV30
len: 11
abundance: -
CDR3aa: CAWSVRFTIYF

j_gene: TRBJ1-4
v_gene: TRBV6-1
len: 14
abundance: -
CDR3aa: CASTDLGRNEKLFF

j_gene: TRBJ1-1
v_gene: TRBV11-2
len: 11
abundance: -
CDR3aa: CASRLRDKAFF